What follows are 2 T cell receptor beta chains derived from one specimen sequenced in a study of regulatory T cells in long-lasting Graves disease (dated by TCRdb to the early 2020s). Per the publication, the time point label means: newly diagnosed GD, antithyroid drugs for less than 3 months. For both TCR sequencing and RNA sequencing, RNA was extracted from PBMCs in TRIzol. The library was made by multiplex PCR. Sequencing took place on an Illumina HiSeq 4000. TCR beta libraries were built with iRepertoire HTBI primers and Arm-PCR amplification of CDR3 regions. TCRdb handled the public reads itself, with Q25 trimming in fastp and clone calling in MiXCR, and kept productive beta chains. A single entry per CDR3 protein holds the most common genes and DNA from its merged rows. Here the sample has a few hundred thousand distinct CDR3 sequences; roughly 14% occur a single time. The top ten constitute roughly a tenth of the sample.

This same sample was also taken into another study, of T cells in Graves' hyperthyroidism and ophthalmopathy.

Sequencing was performed on peripheral blood mononuclear cells (PBMCs), taken at new diagnosis, from a patient treated with antithyroid drugs. The receptors stem from a man younger than 45 with Graves disease. Donor details come from another sample of the same person, matched by shared clones.

This clonotype has more than one count but fewer than ten. The chain carries TRBV18 and TRBJ2-4; D remains unclear. CDR1 KGHSH and CDR2 LQKENI come from the germline V gene. V lost 3 bases to trimming and J lost 3 bases, with 12 bases between them. The CDR3 extends over 15 amino acids. The CDR3 region has the DNA TGTGCCAGCTCACCCCCACGGTCCAGCAAAAACATTCAGTACTTC. Encoded protein: CASSPPRSSKNIQYF.

V usage is TRBV5-1 and J usage is TRBJ2-1; the match to TRBD2 covers 10 bases. V shed 0 bases, J shed 8 bases, and the junction held 5 bases outside the gene matches. The length of the CDR3 is 15 residues. Germline V gene data show CDR1 as SGHRS and CDR2 as YFSETQ. The CDR3: CASSLAPSGSDEQFF. As DNA, the CDR3 is TGCGCCAGCAGCTTGGCCCCTAGCGGGAGCGATGAGCAGTTCTTC. The complete variable domain, with remaining parts taken from reference TRBV5-1 and TRBJ2-1, reads KAGVTQTPRYLIKTRGQQVTLSCSPISGHRSVSWYQQTPGQGLQFLFEYFSETQRNKGNFPGRFSGRQFSNSRSEMNVSTLELGDSALYLCASSLAPSGSDEQFFGPGTRLTVL.